The 11 T cell receptor beta chains below were found in one sample sequenced in a study of cytomegalovirus exposure and HLA in healthy donors. Sequencing used immunoSEQ multiplex PCR; TCRdb keeps in-frame clones, though not all of them. The profile shows 80,000 to 95,000 clones, approximately 96% of them singletons. Material for sequencing was PBMCs. These TCRs come from a young woman in good health and CMV-seronegative.

The rearrangement joins TRBV5-1 to TRBJ2-7, with 14 positions matching TRBD2. The V and J ends lost 0 bases and 6 bases, in that order; junction bases with no gene match: 14. The germline V gene encodes CDR1 SGHRS and CDR2 YFSETQ. The CDR3 runs to 19 residues. The DNA of the CDR3 is TGCGCCAGCAGCTTGGGAGAAGCGGGACTAGCGGGAGTTAATCGCGAGCAGTACTTC. It is translated as CASSLGEAGLAGVNREQYF.

The J gene is TRBJ2-1, the V gene TRBV5-1, with 9 bases that match TRBD2. This CDR3 is built from 18 residues. The V gene end was trimmed by 1 base and the J gene end by 2 bases; junction bases not matched to a gene: 10. CDR1 is SGHRS and CDR2 is YFSETQ in the germline V gene. CDR3 region: CASSLQVAGELAYNEQFF. The CDR3 nucleotides read TGCGCCAGCAGCTTGCAGGTAGCGGGAGAATTAGCCTACAATGAGCAGTTCTTC.

The chain carries TRBV28 and TRBJ2-5; 7 positions agree with TRBD1. CDR1 MDHEN and CDR2 SYDVKM come from the germline V gene. After removal of 6 bases from V and 5 bases from J, the junction contained 15 bases not matched to a gene. The CDR3 sequence is 16 residues long. CDR3 protein: CASSPARQGWGETQYF. CDR3 DNA sequence: TGTGCCAGCAGCCCCGCCCGACAGGGCTGGGGGGAGACCCAGTACTTC.

The chain couples TRBV5-1 to TRBJ2-5, with D hard to call. CDR3 size: 11 residues. V lost 5 bases to trimming and J lost 5 bases, with 7 bases between them. Per germline, CDR1 SGHRS and CDR2 YFSETQ. CDR3 bases: TGCGCCAGCAGATCCCGGGAGACCCAGTACTTC. Protein product: CASRSRETQYF.

The V and J genes are TRBV29-1 and TRBJ1-1; no reliable D call. Trimming took off 7 bases at V and 5 bases at J, with 14 bases between the two ends. The CDR3 is 12 residues long. Germline lookup yields CDR1 SQVTM and CDR2 ANQGSEA. The CDR3 loop is CSALAGSTEAFF. The CDR3 DNA is TGCAGCGCCCTCGCGGGGTCAACTGAAGCTTTCTTT. The whole variable domain, remainder taken from reference TRBV29-1 and TRBJ1-1, is SAVISQKPSRDICQRGTSLTIQCQVDSQVTMMFWYRQQPGQSLTLIATANQGSEATYESGFVIDKFPISRPNLTFSTLTVSNMSPEDSSIYLCSALAGSTEAFFGQGTRLTVV.

V gene TRBV6-1 combines with J gene TRBJ1-5; possibly TRBD1 for D (6 bases). The V end was cut by 7 bases, the J end by 11 bases, with 15 bases between. The germline V gene has CDR1 MNHNS and CDR2 SASEGT. The CDR3 contains 12 residues. For the CDR3, the DNA is TGTGCCAGCACAAGGGGGAGTCGGTCCCAGCATTTT. Encoded protein: CASTRGSRSQHF.

The V call is TRBV27, the J call TRBJ1-2, with D possibly matching TRBD1 (5 bases). With 4 bases removed from V and 5 bases from J, the gap between germline ends came to 14 bases. Looked up from germline, CDR1 is MNHEY and CDR2 is SMNVEV (reference sequence). This CDR3 is built from 14 residues. CDR3 sequence: CASSSPGGLYGYTF. The CDR3, as DNA: TGTGCCAGCAGTTCGCCCGGGGGACTGTATGGCTACACCTTC.

This chain's CDR3 is CASTGRGRGTGATDTQYF. The DNA for the CDR3 is TGTGCCAGTACGGGCAGGGGGCGCGGAACGGGAGCCACAGATACGCAGTATTTT. This sequence joins TRBV19 and TRBJ2-3; TRBD1 aligns across 8 bases. The V segment lost 7 bases and the J segment 2 bases; nucleotides outside the gene matches: 17. Germline V gene data show CDR1 as LNHDA and CDR2 as SQIVND (reference sequence). The CDR3 covers 18 residues.

The gene calls are TRBV5-1 and TRBJ2-3; TRBD2 aligns across 9 bases. The germline V gene has CDR1 SGHRS and CDR2 YFSETQ. J lost 2 bases, V lost 7 bases, and 11 bases had no gene match. CDR3 length: 16 residues. CDR3 DNA: TGCGCCAGCGGAGGCCTAGCGGGAACGTCCACAGATACGCAGTATTTT. Its protein is CASGGLAGTSTDTQYF. Full variable domain (missing parts from reference TRBV5-1 and TRBJ2-3): KAGVTQTPRYLIKTRGQQVTLSCSPISGHRSVSWYQQTPGQGLQFLFEYFSETQRNKGNFPGRFSGRQFSNSRSEMNVSTLELGDSALYLCASGGLAGTSTDTQYFGPGTRLTVL.

The J gene is TRBJ2-7, the V gene TRBV11-3; TRBD2 agrees at 7 bases. Germline V gene data show CDR1 as SGHNT and CDR2 as YENEEA. Trimming removed 1 base from V and 3 bases from J; junction bases left unmatched: 0. The CDR3 is made up of 13 amino acids. The CDR3 spells CASSLGTSYEQYF. As DNA, the CDR3 is TGTGCCAGCAGCTTAGGGACTAGCTACGAGCAGTACTTC. The full variable domain, in which reference TRBV11-3 and TRBJ2-7 provide the parts outside the CDR3, is EAGVVQSPRYKIIEKKQPVAFWCNPISGHNTLYWYLQNLGQGPELLIRYENEEAVDDSQLPKDRFSAERLKGVDSTLKIQPAELGDSAVYLCASSLGTSYEQYFGPGTRLTVT.

This clone was observed once. The genes are TRBV6-5 and TRBJ1-2; a possible D gene is TRBD1 (6 bases). The germline V gene has CDR1 MNHEY and CDR2 SVGAGI. The length of the CDR3 is 14 residues. Trimming cost V 6 bases and J 8 bases, with 19 bases left between them. The CDR3 is CASSHSNRALGYTF. The CDR3 bases are TGTGCCAGCAGCCATTCCAACAGGGCTCTCGGCTACACCTTC.